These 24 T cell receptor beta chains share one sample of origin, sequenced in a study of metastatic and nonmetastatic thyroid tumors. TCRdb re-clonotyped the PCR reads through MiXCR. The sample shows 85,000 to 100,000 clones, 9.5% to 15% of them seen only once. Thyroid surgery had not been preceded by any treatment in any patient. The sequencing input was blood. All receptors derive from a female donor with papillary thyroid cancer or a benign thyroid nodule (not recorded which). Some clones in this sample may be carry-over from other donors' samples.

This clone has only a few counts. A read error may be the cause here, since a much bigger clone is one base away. Written as DNA, the CDR3 is TGCGCCGGCAGCCCGGAGATCACCGGGGAGCTGTTTTTT. Its translation: CAGSPEITGELFF. The chain is built from TRBV5-1 and TRBJ2-2; D is ambiguous. Germline V lookup: CDR1 SGHRS, CDR2 YFSETQ. This CDR3 is built from 13 residues.

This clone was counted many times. This CDR3 reads CASSQEFWTSGRGELFF. The CDR3 DNA sequence: TGCGCCAGCAGCCAAGAATTCTGGACTAGCGGAAGGGGGGAGCTGTTTTTT. V is TRBV4-3 and J is TRBJ2-2; TRBD2 matches at 10 bases. After removal of 0 bases from V and 8 bases from J, the junction contained 9 bases not matched to a gene. From germline, CDR1 is LGHNA and CDR2 YSLEER. This CDR3 has 17 amino acids.

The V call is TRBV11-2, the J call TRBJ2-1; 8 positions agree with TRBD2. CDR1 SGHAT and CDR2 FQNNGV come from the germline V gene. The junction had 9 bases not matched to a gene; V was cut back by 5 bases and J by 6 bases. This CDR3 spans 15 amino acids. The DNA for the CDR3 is TGTGCCAGCAGCCAGGGGACTAGAGTAGGCAATGAGCAGTTCTTC. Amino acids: CASSQGTRVGNEQFF.

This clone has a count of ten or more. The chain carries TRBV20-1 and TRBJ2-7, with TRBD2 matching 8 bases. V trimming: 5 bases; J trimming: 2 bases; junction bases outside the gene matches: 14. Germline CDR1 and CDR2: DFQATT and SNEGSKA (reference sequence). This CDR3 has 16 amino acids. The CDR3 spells CSARGLASQGPYEQYF. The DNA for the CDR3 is TGCAGTGCTCGAGGACTAGCAAGCCAAGGACCCTACGAGCAGTACTTC.

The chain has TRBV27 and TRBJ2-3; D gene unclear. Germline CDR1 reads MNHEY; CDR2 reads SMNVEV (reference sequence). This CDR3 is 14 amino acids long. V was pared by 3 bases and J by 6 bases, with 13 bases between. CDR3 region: CASSFDGPNDTQYF. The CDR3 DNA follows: TGTGCCAGCAGTTTCGACGGCCCCAACGATACGCAGTATTTT.

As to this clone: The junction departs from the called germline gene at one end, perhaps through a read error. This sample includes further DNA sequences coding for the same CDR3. In DNA, the CDR3 is TGTGCCAGCAGCCTAGCGCCAGGGTCTAACTATGGCTACACCTTC. Translating it yields CASSLAPGSNYGYTF. J is TRBJ1-2 and V is TRBV7-2; D is perhaps TRBD1 (5 bases). The germline V gene encodes CDR1 SGHTA and CDR2 FQGNSA. This CDR3 is built from 15 residues.

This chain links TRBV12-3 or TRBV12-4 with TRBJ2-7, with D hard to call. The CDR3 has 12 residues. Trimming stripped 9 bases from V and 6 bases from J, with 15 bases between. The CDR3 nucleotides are TGTGCCAGTTCACAGCGTTGGGGCGAGCAGTACTTC. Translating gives CASSQRWGEQYF.

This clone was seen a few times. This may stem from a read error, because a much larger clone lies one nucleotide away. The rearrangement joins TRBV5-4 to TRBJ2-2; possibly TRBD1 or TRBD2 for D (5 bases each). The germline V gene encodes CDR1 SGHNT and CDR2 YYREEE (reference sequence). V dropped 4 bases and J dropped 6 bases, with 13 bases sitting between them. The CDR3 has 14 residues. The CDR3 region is CASSEGPDAGELFF. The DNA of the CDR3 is TGTGCCAGCAGCGAGGGACCGGACGCCGGGGAGCTGTTTTTT.

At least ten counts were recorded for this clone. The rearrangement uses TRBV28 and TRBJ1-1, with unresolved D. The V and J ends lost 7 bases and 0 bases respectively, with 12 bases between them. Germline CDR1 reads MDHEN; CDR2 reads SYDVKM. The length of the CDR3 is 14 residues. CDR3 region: CASTVGSLNTEAFF. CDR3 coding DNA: TGTGCCAGCACCGTTGGGTCTCTGAACACTGAAGCTTTCTTT.

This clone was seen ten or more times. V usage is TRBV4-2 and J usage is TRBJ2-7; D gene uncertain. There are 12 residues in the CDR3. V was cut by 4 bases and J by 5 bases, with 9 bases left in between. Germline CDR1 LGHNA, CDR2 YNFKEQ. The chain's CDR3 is CASSPNQHEQYF. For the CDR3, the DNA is TGTGCCAGCAGCCCAAATCAACACGAGCAGTACTTC.

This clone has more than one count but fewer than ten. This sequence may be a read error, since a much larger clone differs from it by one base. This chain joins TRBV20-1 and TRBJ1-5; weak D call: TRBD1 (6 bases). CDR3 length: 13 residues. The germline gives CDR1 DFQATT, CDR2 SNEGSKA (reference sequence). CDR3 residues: CGARQDSNQPQHF. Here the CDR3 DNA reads TGCGGTGCCAGACAGGATAGCAATCAGCCCCAGCATTTT.

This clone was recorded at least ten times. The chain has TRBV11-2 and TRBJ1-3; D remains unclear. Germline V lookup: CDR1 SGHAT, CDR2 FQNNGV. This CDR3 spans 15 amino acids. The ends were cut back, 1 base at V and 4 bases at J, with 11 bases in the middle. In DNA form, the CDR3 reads TGTGCCAGCAGCTTAGGTCCGAGTGGAGGAAACACCATATATTTT. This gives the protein CASSLGPSGGNTIYF.

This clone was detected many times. The CDR3 protein is CASNSGQGIGGYTF. CDR3 nucleotides: TGTGCCAGCAACTCGGGACAGGGGATCGGTGGCTACACCTTC. This chain uses TRBV28 with TRBJ1-2; the match to TRBD1 covers 10 bases. Unmatched junction bases numbered 9, after V lost 7 bases and J lost 7 bases. The CDR3 spans 14 residues. CDR1 is MDHEN, CDR2 SYDVKM, per germline.

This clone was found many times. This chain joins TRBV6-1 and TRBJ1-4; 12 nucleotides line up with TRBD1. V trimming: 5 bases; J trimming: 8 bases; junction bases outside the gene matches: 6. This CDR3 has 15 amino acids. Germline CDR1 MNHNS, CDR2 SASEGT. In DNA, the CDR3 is TGTGCCAGCAGTTTTCTTGGGACAGGGGGCGAAAAACTGTTTTTT. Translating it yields CASSFLGTGGEKLFF.

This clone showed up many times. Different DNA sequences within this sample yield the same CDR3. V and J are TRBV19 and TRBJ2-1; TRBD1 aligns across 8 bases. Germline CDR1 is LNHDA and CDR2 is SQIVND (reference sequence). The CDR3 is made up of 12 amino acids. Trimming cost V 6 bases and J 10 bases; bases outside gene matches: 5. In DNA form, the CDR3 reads TGTGCCAGTAGGGACAGGGCGGGAGAGCAGTTCTTC. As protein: CASRDRAGEQFF. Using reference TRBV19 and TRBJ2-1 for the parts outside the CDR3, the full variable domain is DGGITQSPKYLFRKEGQNVTLSCEQNLNHDAMYWYRQDPGQGLRLIYYSQIVNDFQKGDIAEGYSVSREKKESFPLTVTSAQKNPTAFYLCASRDRAGEQFFGPGTRLTVL.

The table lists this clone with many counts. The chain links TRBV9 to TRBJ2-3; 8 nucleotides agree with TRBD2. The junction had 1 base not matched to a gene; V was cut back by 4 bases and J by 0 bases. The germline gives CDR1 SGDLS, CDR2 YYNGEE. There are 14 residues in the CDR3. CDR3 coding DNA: TGTGCCAGCAGCCGGGGGGGGAGCACAGATACGCAGTATTTT. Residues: CASSRGGSTDTQYF. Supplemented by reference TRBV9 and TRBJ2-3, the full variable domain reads DSGVTQTPKHLITATGQRVTLRCSPRSGDLSVYWYQQSLDQGLQFLIQYYNGEERAKGNILERFSAQQFPDLHSELNLSSLELGDSALYFCASSRGGSTDTQYFGPGTRLTVL.

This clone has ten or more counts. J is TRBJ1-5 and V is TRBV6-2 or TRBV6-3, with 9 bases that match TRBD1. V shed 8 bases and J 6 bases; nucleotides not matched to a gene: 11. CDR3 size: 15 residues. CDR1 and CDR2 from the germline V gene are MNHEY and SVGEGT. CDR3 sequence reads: CASASRQGGGQPQHF. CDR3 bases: TGTGCCAGCGCCTCCCGACAGGGGGGCGGTCAGCCCCAGCATTTT.

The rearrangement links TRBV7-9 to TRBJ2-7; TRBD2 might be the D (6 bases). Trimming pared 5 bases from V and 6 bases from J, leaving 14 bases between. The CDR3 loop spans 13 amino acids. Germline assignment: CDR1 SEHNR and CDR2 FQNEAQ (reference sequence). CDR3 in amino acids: CASSLGGQVEQYF. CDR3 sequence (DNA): TGTGCCAGCAGCCTAGGAGGGCAGGTCGAGCAGTACTTC. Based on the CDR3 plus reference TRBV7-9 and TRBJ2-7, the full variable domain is DTGVSQNPRHKITKRGQNVTFRCDPISEHNRLYWYRQTLGQGPEFLTYFQNEAQLEKSRLLSDRFSAERPKGSFSTLEIQRTEQGDSAMYLCASSLGGQVEQYFGPGTRLTVT.

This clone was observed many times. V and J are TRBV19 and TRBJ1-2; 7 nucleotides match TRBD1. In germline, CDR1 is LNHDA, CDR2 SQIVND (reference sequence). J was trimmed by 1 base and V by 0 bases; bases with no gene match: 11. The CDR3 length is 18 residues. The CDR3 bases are TGTGCCAGTAGTATAGATGGTTCGGGACAGTCCGTTAACTATGGCTACACCTTC. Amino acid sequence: CASSIDGSGQSVNYGYTF.

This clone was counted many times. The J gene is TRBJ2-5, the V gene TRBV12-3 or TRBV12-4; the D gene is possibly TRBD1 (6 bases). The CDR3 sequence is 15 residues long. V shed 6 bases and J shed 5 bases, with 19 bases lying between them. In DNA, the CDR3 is TGTGCCAGCAGCGCTGACCAAGGACAGTTTGAGACCCAGTACTTC. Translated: CASSADQGQFETQYF.

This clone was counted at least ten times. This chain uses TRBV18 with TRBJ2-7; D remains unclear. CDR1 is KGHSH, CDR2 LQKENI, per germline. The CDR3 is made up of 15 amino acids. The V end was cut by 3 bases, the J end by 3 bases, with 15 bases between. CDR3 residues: CASSPGRSLLYEQYF. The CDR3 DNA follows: TGTGCCAGCTCACCCGGACGGAGCCTCCTCTACGAGCAGTACTTC.

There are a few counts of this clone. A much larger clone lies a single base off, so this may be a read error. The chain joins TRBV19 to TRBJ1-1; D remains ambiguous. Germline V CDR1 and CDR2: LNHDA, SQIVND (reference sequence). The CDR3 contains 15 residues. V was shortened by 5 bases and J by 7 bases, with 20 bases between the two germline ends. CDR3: CASSPRPTVAGEAFF. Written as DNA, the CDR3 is TGTGCCAGTAGTCCAAGGCCCACAGTGGCTGGTGAAGCTTTCTTT.

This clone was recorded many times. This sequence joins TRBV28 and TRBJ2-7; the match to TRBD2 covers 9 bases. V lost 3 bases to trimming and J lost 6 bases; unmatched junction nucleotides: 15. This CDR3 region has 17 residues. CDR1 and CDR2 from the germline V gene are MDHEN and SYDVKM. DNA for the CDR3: TGTGCCAGCAGTTTTGGAACCCTAGCGGGGTGGATCGGCGAGCAGTACTTC. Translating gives CASSFGTLAGWIGEQYF.

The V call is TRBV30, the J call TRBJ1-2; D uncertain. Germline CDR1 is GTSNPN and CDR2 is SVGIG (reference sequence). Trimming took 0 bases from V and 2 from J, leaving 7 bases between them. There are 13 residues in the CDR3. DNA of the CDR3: TGTGCCTGGAGTGTATCATCGAACTATGGCTACACCTTC. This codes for CAWSVSSNYGYTF.